This TCR beta chain was retrieved from a study of blood T cell repertoires in COVID-19. In the authors' workflow: Reference gene primer amplification gave estimated nucleated cell counts. Measured with immunoSEQ multiplex PCR; TCRdb has only the in-frame clones, and not every one. V and J calls and clone size follow that table, whereas D and trimming were derived from the DNA. The repertoire includes about 170,000 clones, more than 70% of them detected once, and 2% to 2.5% sits in the top ten. This clone came up once. This CDR3 is 13 amino acids long. Germline CDR1 SGHNT, CDR2 YYREEE (reference sequence). With 4 bases removed from V and 1 base from J, the gap between germline ends came to 5 bases.

This chain joins TRBV5-4 and TRBJ2-2, with D uncertain. This receptor was taken from a man aged 45-65 years who had recovered from COVID-19. Sequenced input: peripheral blood. In nucleotides, the CDR3 is TGTGCCAGCAGCCCGAGGAACACCGGGGAGCTGTTTTTT. Amino acid sequence: CASSPRNTGELFF.